This TCR beta chain was recorded in a study of cytomegalovirus exposure and HLA in healthy donors. Whole-study results and caveats: A classifier reportedly called cytomegalovirus status with high sensitivity and specificity.

13 Jbeta primers and 60 Vbeta primers were used for the PCR. Libraries were prepared by immunoSEQ multiplex PCR; TCRdb keeps only in-frame clonotypes and omits some of them. Altogether approximately 150,000 clones are present, 70% to 80% being singletons, with the ten largest covering 5.5% to 7%. Trimming cost V 4 bases and J 7 bases; bases outside gene matches: 5. Per germline, CDR1 MNHEY and CDR2 SMNVEV (reference sequence). The CDR3 loop spans 14 amino acids. In regard to this clone: Its antigen is not known.

The sequence was collected from a woman aged 40 to 50 in good health and CMV-seropositive. Sequenced material: PBMCs. The chain couples TRBV27 to TRBJ1-4, with 8 bases fitting TRBD1. The CDR3 nucleotides read TGTGCCAGCAGTTCTCAGGGGGCGGGTGAAAAACTGTTTTTT. It yields the protein CASSSQGAGEKLFF.